What follows are 29 T cell receptor beta chains derived from one specimen sequenced in a study of cytomegalovirus exposure and HLA in healthy donors. 60 Vbeta and 13 Jbeta primers were used in PCR. Using immunoSEQ multiplex PCR, the repertoire was profiled, and TCRdb retains in-frame clones only, with some absent. The data hold roughly 180,000 clones, with roughly 78% observed a single time. Sequencing was done on a sample of PBMCs. The receptor source for this set is a girl between 5 and 17 years old in good health and CMV-seropositive.

The chain couples TRBV4-1 to TRBJ1-2; D unclear. The V gene's germline CDR1 is MGHRA and CDR2 YSYEKL. V lost 1 base and J lost 5, with 11 bases in between. CDR3 length: 14 residues. In DNA form, the CDR3 reads TGCGCCAGCAGCCAAGCCCTTGGGCCTTATGGCTACACCTTC. This encodes CASSQALGPYGYTF.

V gene TRBV11-2 combines with J gene TRBJ2-7, with TRBD1 matching 9 bases. V lost 0 bases, J lost 4 bases, and 7 bases stayed unmatched. CDR3 length equals 16 residues. In germline, CDR1 is SGHAT, CDR2 FQNNGV. The chain's CDR3 is CASSLDGTGSMYEQYF. For the CDR3, the DNA is TGTGCCAGCAGCTTAGACGGGACAGGGAGTATGTACGAGCAGTACTTC.

The gene calls are TRBV7-6 and TRBJ2-3; 7 nucleotides line up with TRBD2. CDR1 and CDR2 (germline): SGHVS, FNYEAQ. The CDR3 spans 17 residues. Losses at the gene ends were 5 bases for V and 0 bases for J; bases not matched to a gene: 11. The CDR3 is CASSPDVGGRSTDTQYF. Here the CDR3 DNA reads TGTGCCAGCAGCCCGGACGTGGGGGGGAGGAGCACAGATACGCAGTATTTT.

This chain uses TRBV5-6 with TRBJ2-3; D is possibly TRBD2 (7 bases). This CDR3 contains 12 residues. Trimming cost V 4 bases and J 6 bases, with 9 bases left between them. Germline V CDR1 and CDR2: SGHDT, YYEEEE. The CDR3 region has the DNA TGTGCCAGCAGCCGGGGGGCGGATACGCAGTATTTT. Its translation is CASSRGADTQYF.

J is TRBJ1-6 and V is TRBV30; no reliable D call. The CDR3 runs to 14 residues. V lost 0 bases and J 7 bases, leaving 10 bases between the germline ends. The germline V gene encodes CDR1 GTSNPN and CDR2 SVGIG (reference sequence). The CDR3: CAWSVLASNSPLHF. The CDR3 bases are TGTGCCTGGAGTGTCCTGGCCTCAAATTCACCCCTCCACTTT.

At least ten counts were recorded for this clone. The chain carries TRBV6-1 and TRBJ1-2; D is unclear. Germline loops: CDR1 MNHNS, CDR2 SASEGT. There are 15 residues in the CDR3. V lost 2 bases and J lost 2, with 12 bases in between. DNA for the CDR3: TGTGCCAGCAGTGAACTCCCCGGAGCCAACTATGGCTACACCTTC. This sequence encodes CASSELPGANYGYTF.

V and J are TRBV4-1 and TRBJ2-2, with 13 nucleotides matching TRBD2. J lost 3 bases, V lost 1 base, and 2 bases had no gene match. This CDR3 contains 17 residues. Germline-derived CDR1 and CDR2 are MGHRA and YSYEKL. CDR3 in amino acids: CASSQGGLAGDTGELFF. CDR3 nucleotides: TGCGCCAGCAGCCAAGGAGGACTAGCGGGGGACACCGGGGAGCTGTTTTTT.

This clone was seen only once. V is TRBV5-1 and J is TRBJ2-6; TRBD2 agrees at 13 bases. V trimming: 5 bases; J trimming: 2 bases; junction bases outside the gene matches: 4. This CDR3 has 17 residues. CDR1 and CDR2 from the germline V gene are SGHRS and YFSETQ. CDR3: CASRELAGGTGANVLTF. CDR3 coding DNA: TGCGCCAGCAGGGAACTAGCGGGGGGGACTGGGGCCAACGTCCTGACTTTC.

The V gene is TRBV30, the J gene TRBJ2-1; unclear D gene. The V and J ends lost 3 bases and 10 bases respectively, with 19 bases between them. The CDR3 runs 14 residues. Germline values: CDR1 GTSNPN, CDR2 SVGIG (reference sequence). The DNA for the CDR3 is TGTGCCTGGAGGGATCTGGGTATAGCCTCCGAGCAGTTCTTC. Translation gives CAWRDLGIASEQFF.

The chain couples TRBV5-1 to TRBJ2-7; a possible D gene is TRBD2 (6 bases). V lost 4 bases and J 6 bases, leaving 17 bases between the germline ends. The CDR3 consists of 14 residues. CDR1 is SGHRS and CDR2 is YFSETQ in the germline V gene. CDR3 in amino acids: CASSPRQGRSEQYF. The DNA for the CDR3 is TGCGCCAGCAGCCCCCGGCAAGGGAGGAGCGAGCAGTACTTC.

V and J are TRBV7-2 and TRBJ1-3, with a weak D call TRBD1 (5 bases). Trimming removed 11 bases from V and 4 bases from J, with 15 bases in between. CDR1 and CDR2 from the germline V gene are SGHTA and FQGNSA. The CDR3 covers 13 residues. CDR3 region: CAVGGGNGNTIYF. The CDR3 nucleotides read TGTGCCGTTGGGGGAGGGAACGGAAACACCATATATTTT. Using reference TRBV7-2 and TRBJ1-3 for the parts outside the CDR3, the full variable domain is GAGVSQSPSNKVTEKGKDVELRCDPISGHTALYWYRQSLGQGLEFLIYFQGNSAPDKSGLPSDRFSAERTGGSVSTLTIQRTQQEDSAVYLCAVGGGNGNTIYFGEGSWLTVV.

V usage is TRBV7-8 and J usage is TRBJ2-7; tentative D call: TRBD2 (6 bases). Germline CDR1 and CDR2: SGHVS and FQNEAQ. The germline V and J ends were trimmed by 3 bases and 5 bases, with 20 bases remaining between them. The CDR3 spans 16 residues. CDR3 sequence (DNA): TGTGCCAGCAGCTTTATTCAAGGGCAGGGACTCCACGAGCAGTACTTC. It translates to CASSFIQGQGLHEQYF.

The rearrangement joins TRBV7-2 to TRBJ1-6; maybe TRBD1 (6 bases). The V gene lost 0 bases and the J gene lost 0 bases, with 12 bases spanning the gap. Germline CDR1 is SGHTA and CDR2 is FQGNSA. The CDR3 covers 18 residues. In nucleotides, the CDR3 is TGTGCCAGCAGCTTAGCGCGGACAGTCAGCTCCTATAATTCACCCCTCCACTTT. Translating gives CASSLARTVSSYNSPLHF.

The V gene is TRBV19, the J gene TRBJ1-2; 11 bases are a match to TRBD1. The V gene end was trimmed by 7 bases and the J gene end by 4 bases; junction bases not matched to a gene: 8. Looked up from germline, CDR1 is LNHDA and CDR2 is SQIVND (reference sequence). The CDR3 extends over 15 amino acids. CDR3 coding DNA: TGTGCCAGTACCGGACAGGGGGCGACGTTCTATGGCTACACCTTC. Translation: CASTGQGATFYGYTF.

This clone was seen a handful of times. This CDR3 fails to terminate in the conserved phenylalanine or tryptophan, so it likely reflects a read error. The chain links TRBV19 to TRBJ2-4; weak D call: TRBD2 (6 bases). V gave up 3 bases and J gave up 5 bases, with 11 bases separating them. Germline assignment: CDR1 LNHDA and CDR2 SQIVND (reference sequence). This CDR3 is built from 14 residues. This CDR3 is CASSITGGENIQYL. The CDR3 bases are TGTGCCAGTAGTATTACAGGCGGGGAAAACATTCAGTACCTC.

This clone has a handful of counts. The sample contains more than one DNA sequence encoding this CDR3. This chain connects TRBV9 to TRBJ1-3; D gene uncertain. CDR1 SGDLS and CDR2 YYNGEE come from the germline V gene. V lost 0 bases and J 0 bases, leaving 4 bases between the germline ends. This CDR3 region has 14 residues. Here the CDR3 reads CASSVDSSGNTIYF. For the CDR3, the DNA is TGTGCCAGCAGCGTAGACAGCTCTGGAAACACCATATATTTT.

The rearrangement links TRBV7-9 to TRBJ1-3, with D tentatively TRBD1 (6 bases). The germline V and J ends were trimmed by 3 bases and 7 bases, with 22 bases remaining between them. Germline V gives CDR1 SEHNR, CDR2 FQNEAQ (reference sequence). The CDR3 totals 17 residues. CDR3 nucleotides: TGTGCCAGCAGCTTTGCGCAGGGGCTCGCCGTGTCGAACACCATATATTTT. Amino acid sequence: CASSFAQGLAVSNTIYF.

This sequence joins TRBV11-2 and TRBJ2-3; TRBD1 agrees at 7 bases. CDR1 and CDR2 (germline): SGHAT, FQNNGV. The CDR3 length is 15 residues. J was trimmed by 3 bases and V by 5 bases; bases with no gene match: 8. CDR3 residues: CASSVGYRGTDTQYF. The DNA of the CDR3 is TGTGCCAGCAGCGTAGGGTACAGGGGTACAGATACGCAGTATTTT.

The V gene is TRBV12-2, the J gene TRBJ1-5; no check of the table's D call, TRBD1, against the DNA was made. TRBV12-2 is a pseudogene segment. This CDR3 is 22 amino acids long. Here the CDR3 DNA reads TGTGCAAGTCGCTTAGTCGGCCGACGGACAGGCGCCAATTGGGTTAGCAATCAGCCCCAGCATTTT. Amino acid sequence: CASRLVGRRTGANWVSNQPQHF.

V and J are TRBV5-8 and TRBJ1-4; weak D call: TRBD1 (6 bases). The germline V and J ends were trimmed by 0 bases and 7 bases, with 16 bases remaining between them. Germline CDR1 SGHTS, CDR2 YDEGEE. This CDR3 spans 16 amino acids. CDR3 in amino acids: CASSLALTLQGEKLFF. The CDR3 DNA reads as TGTGCCAGCAGCTTGGCCCTTACCCTACAGGGTGAAAAACTGTTTTTT.

The chain links TRBV15 to TRBJ2-3; 11 positions match TRBD2. Losses at the gene ends were 9 bases for V and 0 bases for J; bases not matched to a gene: 8. Germline V gene sequence: CDR1 LNHNV, CDR2 YYDKDF (reference sequence). This CDR3 spans 16 amino acids. CDR3 region: CATGLAEAASTDTQYF. The CDR3 DNA reads as TGTGCCACGGGACTAGCGGAAGCCGCCAGCACAGATACGCAGTATTTT.

This chain joins TRBV9 and TRBJ2-2, with D possibly matching TRBD2 (7 bases). This CDR3 region has 17 residues. V was trimmed by 1 base and J by 0 bases, leaving 13 bases between them. The germline V gene has CDR1 SGDLS and CDR2 YYNGEE. The CDR3 coding sequence is TGTGCCAGCAGCGTATCGGCGGGGGCCCCGAACACCGGGGAGCTGTTTTTT. It translates to CASSVSAGAPNTGELFF. The whole variable domain, remainder taken from reference TRBV9 and TRBJ2-2, is DSGVTQTPKHLITATGQRVTLRCSPRSGDLSVYWYQQSLDQGLQFLIQYYNGEERAKGNILERFSAQQFPDLHSELNLSSLELGDSALYFCASSVSAGAPNTGELFFGEGSRLTVL.

This chain connects TRBV9 to TRBJ2-5, with 11 bases lining up with TRBD2. Looked up from germline, CDR1 is SGDLS and CDR2 is YYNGEE. The CDR3 is 16 amino acids. J gave up 4 bases and V 1 base, and 6 bases lay outside the gene matches. In DNA form, the CDR3 reads TGTGCCAGCAGCGTAACAATTAGCGGGGGGGCAGAGACCCAGTACTTC. It is translated as CASSVTISGGAETQYF.

The chain uses TRBV6-1 and TRBJ2-7; D might be TRBD2 (5 bases). The CDR3 length is 12 residues. Between the trimmed V and J ends, which lost 2 bases and 6 bases, there was a span of 8 bases. Germline CDR1 and CDR2: MNHNS and SASEGT. Written as DNA, the CDR3 is TGTGCCAGCAGTGAACAGGCGGGCGAGCAGTACTTC. Encoded protein: CASSEQAGEQYF.

This clone occurred many times. The chain is built from TRBV5-4 and TRBJ2-4; possible D gene TRBD2, 6 bases. This CDR3 has 14 amino acids. Per germline, CDR1 SGHNT and CDR2 YYREEE (reference sequence). Trimming took off 6 bases at V and 8 bases at J, with 18 bases between the two ends. The CDR3 sequence is CASTKAGLGDIQYF. In nucleotides, the CDR3 is TGTGCCAGCACTAAGGCGGGGTTAGGGGACATTCAGTACTTC.

J is TRBJ2-7 and V is TRBV7-2; TRBD2 matches at 11 bases. This CDR3 region has 16 residues. The junction had 8 bases not matched to a gene; V was cut back by 5 bases and J by 2 bases. Germline V gene data show CDR1 as SGHTA and CDR2 as FQGNSA. As DNA, the CDR3 is TGTGCCAGCAGCCCTTTACTAGCGGGGGCTACCTACGAGCAGTACTTC. It is translated as CASSPLLAGATYEQYF.

The gene calls are TRBV19 and TRBJ1-1, with 7 bases that match TRBD1. Germline V gene lookup returns CDR1 LNHDA and CDR2 SQIVND (reference sequence). V shed 8 bases, J shed 4 bases, and the junction held 7 bases outside the gene matches. This CDR3 spans 13 amino acids. CDR3 region: CASHRQGGTEAFF. The CDR3 DNA reads as TGTGCCAGTCACAGACAGGGTGGCACTGAAGCTTTCTTT.

V gene TRBV10-2 combines with J gene TRBJ2-1; TRBD2 aligns across 7 bases. Germline-derived CDR1 and CDR2 are WSHSY and SAAADI. The trim removed 5 bases at V and 0 bases at J, leaving 4 bases unmatched. The CDR3 contains 15 residues. The CDR3 is CASSPGGGSYNEQFF. CDR3 DNA: TGCGCCAGCAGTCCGGGCGGGGGCTCCTACAATGAGCAGTTCTTC.

In this sample, this clone turned up once. This rearrangement joins TRBV6-1 to TRBJ2-7; the D gene is possibly TRBD2 (6 bases). The V end was cut by 7 bases, the J end by 3 bases, with 13 bases between. Looked up from germline, CDR1 is MNHNS and CDR2 is SASEGT. This CDR3 is 13 amino acids long. The CDR3 loop is CASTTRDFYEQYF. The DNA of the CDR3 is TGTGCCAGCACCACAAGGGACTTCTACGAGCAGTACTTC.